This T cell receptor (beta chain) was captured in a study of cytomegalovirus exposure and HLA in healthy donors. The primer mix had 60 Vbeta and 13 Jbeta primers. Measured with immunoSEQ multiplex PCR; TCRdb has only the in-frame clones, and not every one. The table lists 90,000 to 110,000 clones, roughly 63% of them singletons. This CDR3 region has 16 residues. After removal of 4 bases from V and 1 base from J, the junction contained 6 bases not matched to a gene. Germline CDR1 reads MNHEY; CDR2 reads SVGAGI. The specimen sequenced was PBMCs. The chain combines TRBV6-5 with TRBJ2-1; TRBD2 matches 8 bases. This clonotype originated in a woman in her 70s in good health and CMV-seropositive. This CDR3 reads CASSSRAGVSYNEQFF. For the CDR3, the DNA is TGTGCCAGCAGTTCCCGAGCGGGGGTGTCCTACAATGAGCAGTTCTTC.